This T cell receptor (beta chain) was retrieved from a study of neurological immune-mediated disorders. This clonotype was counted ten times or more. Each CDR3 protein gets one entry after TCRdb re-called the 5' RACE reads with MiXCR. Of roughly 75,000 distinct CDR3 sequences listed, approximately 13% are singletons. Regarding time point: longitudinal time-point 1 (baseline). The ends were cut back, 0 bases at V and 2 bases at J, with 11 bases in the middle. CDR1 DFQATT and CDR2 SNEGSKA come from the germline V gene (reference sequence). There are 14 residues in the CDR3. Specimen: PBMCs. The chain links TRBV20-1 to TRBJ2-7, with D possibly being TRBD1 (5 bases). This receptor was identified in a female donor with HTLV-1-associated myelopathy (HAM/TSP). The CDR3 is CSARDRQKTYEQYF. CDR3 in DNA: TGCAGTGCTAGAGACCGACAGAAAACCTACGAGCAGTACTTC.